This TCR beta chain was recorded in a study of blood T cell repertoires in COVID-19. Study summary: Sources were T cells, B-cell-depleted T cells, or PBMCs; the material itself was cDNA or gDNA.

Germline CDR1 LNHDA, CDR2 SQIVND (reference sequence). The germline V and J ends were trimmed by 3 bases and 2 bases, with 8 bases remaining between them. The CDR3 is made up of 14 amino acids. Original handling: It was from reference gene primer amplification that nucleated cell counts were estimated. Sequencing was performed with immunoSEQ multiplex PCR; in TCRdb, only in-frame clones are kept and a portion is missing. Clonal size and the V and J genes are those of that table, whereas D and trimming came from the DNA. The repertoire holds roughly 100,000 clones, with about four fifths as singletons.

The receptor was isolated from a man between 35 and 55 years old with active or convalescent COVID-19. Specimen: peripheral blood. The chain uses TRBV19 and TRBJ1-3; D not resolved. The CDR3 DNA reads as TGTGCCAGTAGTATGAGGGAACCTGGAAACACCATATATTTT. Its protein product is CASSMREPGNTIYF.